This TCR beta chain came from a study of shared clonotypes between healthy human individuals. The CDR3 covers 15 residues. Germline loops: CDR1 SEHNR, CDR2 FQNEAQ (reference sequence). Trimming left V 5 bases short and J 3 bases short, with 17 bases between. Each replicate PCR on the sorted subsets used about 220 ng DNA (approximately 33,000 T cell genomes). The protocol was immunoSEQ multiplex PCR, while the TCRdb copy is restricted to in-frame clones and leaves out a portion. The data hold 2 million to 2.5 million clones, with roughly 90% observed a single time. Study conclusions and caveats: Naive subsets generally exceeded memory subsets in estimated richness. Clonotypes that were shared across a handful of donors made up around 4.6% of naive CD4 clonotypes.

As concerns this clone: Its antigen is unknown.

The chain couples TRBV7-9 to TRBJ2-7, with D possibly matching TRBD1 (5 bases). The sequence was obtained from a man younger than 35 in good health. Some clones in this sample may be carry-over from other donors' samples. The sample comprised naive CD4+ T cells from PBMCs. Subset indicated: CD45RA+ positively selected. The CDR3 bases are TGTGCCAGCAGCCGCCAGGGCAGGGCCTTCTACGAGCAGTACTTC. It specifies CASSRQGRAFYEQYF.